This is a list of T cell receptor beta chains from one sample in a study of regulatory T cells in long-lasting Graves disease. TCRdb ran MiXCR on the multiplex PCR reads and lists one entry per CDR3 protein. The table includes about 310,000 distinct CDR3 sequences, 15% to 20% detected once. This material consisted of peripheral blood mononuclear cells (PBMCs), taken at new diagnosis, from a patient treated with antithyroid drugs. These receptors were taken from a female donor with Graves disease. The CDR3 runs from the conserved cysteine through the conserved F or W. The order of the fields is V gene, clone size, D gene, J gene, CDR3 protein, CDR3 DNA. D genes are given only for firm matches. Some rows have no size entry. The others give once, few or many, or a class for an expanded clone.

v_gene: TRBV18; abundance: -; d_gene: TRBD1; j_gene: TRBJ2-7; CDR3aa: CSSSPVWDRDSYEQYF; CDR3nt: TGTTCCAGCTCGCCTGTTTGGGACAGGGACTCCTACGAGCAGTACTTC
v_gene: TRBV12-3/TRBV12-4; abundance: -; d_gene: TRBD2; j_gene: TRBJ2-1; CDR3aa: CASSLAGVVNNEQFF; CDR3nt: TGTGCCAGCAGTTTGGCGGGAGTGGTAAACAATGAGCAGTTCTTC
v_gene: TRBV5-1; abundance: many; d_gene: -; j_gene: TRBJ1-1; CDR3aa: CASSLDTETEAFF; CDR3nt: TGCGCCAGCAGCTTAGACACGGAGACTGAAGCTTTCTTT
v_gene: TRBV10-3; abundance: many; d_gene: TRBD1; j_gene: TRBJ1-1; CDR3aa: CAHNQAGTGDTEAFF; CDR3nt: TGTGCACATAACCAGGCGGGGACAGGGGACACTGAAGCTTTCTTT
v_gene: TRBV24-1; abundance: -; d_gene: TRBD1; j_gene: TRBJ2-3; CDR3aa: CATSDYGQGTDTQYF; CDR3nt: TGTGCCACCAGTGACTATGGACAGGGGACAGATACGCAGTATTTT
v_gene: TRBV20-1; abundance: few; d_gene: -; j_gene: TRBJ2-7; CDR3aa: CSARRPGEYEQYF; CDR3nt: TGCAGTGCTAGACGACCGGGGGAATACGAGCAGTACTTC
v_gene: TRBV12-3/TRBV12-4; abundance: -; d_gene: TRBD2; j_gene: TRBJ2-2; CDR3aa: CASSLSRLAGVKTGELFF; CDR3nt: TGTGCCAGCAGTTTAAGTCGACTAGCGGGAGTAAAAACCGGGGAGCTGTTTTTT
v_gene: TRBV3-1; abundance: -; d_gene: -; j_gene: TRBJ2-3; CDR3aa: CASSQGGLADTQYF; CDR3nt: TGTGCCAGCAGCCAAGGGGGTCTGGCAGATACGCAGTATTTT
v_gene: TRBV29-1; abundance: many; d_gene: TRBD2; j_gene: TRBJ2-1; CDR3aa: CSVVFGTSGLNEQFF; CDR3nt: TGCAGCGTTGTCTTTGGGACTAGCGGGTTGAATGAGCAGTTCTTC
v_gene: TRBV28; abundance: many; d_gene: -; j_gene: TRBJ2-5; CDR3aa: CASSPSLPGLQETQYF; CDR3nt: TGTGCCAGCAGTCCTTCTCTTCCGGGACTCCAAGAGACCCAGTACTTC
v_gene: TRBV6-2/TRBV6-3; abundance: once; d_gene: TRBD2; j_gene: TRBJ2-2; CDR3aa: CASSYVTGGPTGELFF; CDR3nt: TGTGCCAGCAGTTACGTGACGGGAGGGCCCACCGGGGAGCTGTTTTTT
v_gene: TRBV20-1; abundance: -; d_gene: -; j_gene: TRBJ2-7; CDR3aa: CSARAALTYEQYF; CDR3nt: TGCAGTGCTAGAGCGGCGCTAACCTACGAGCAGTACTTC
v_gene: TRBV24-1; abundance: -; d_gene: TRBD1; j_gene: TRBJ2-7; CDR3aa: CATSDSAPGQGYEQYF; CDR3nt: TGTGCCACCAGTGATTCAGCCCCGGGACAGGGCTACGAGCAGTACTTC
v_gene: TRBV4-2; abundance: -; d_gene: -; j_gene: TRBJ2-5; CDR3aa: CASSPFPEGTQYF; CDR3nt: TGTGCCAGCAGCCCATTCCCTGAAGGGACCCAGTACTTC
v_gene: TRBV24-1; abundance: many; d_gene: -; j_gene: TRBJ1-2; CDR3aa: CATSMGSGAYGYTF; CDR3nt: TGTGCCACCAGTATGGGGTCAGGGGCCTATGGCTACACCTTC
v_gene: TRBV25-1; abundance: -; d_gene: TRBD2; j_gene: TRBJ2-7; CDR3aa: CASSEYAGGSYEQYF; CDR3nt: TGTGCCAGCAGTGAATATGCGGGAGGATCCTACGAGCAGTACTTC
v_gene: TRBV30; abundance: -; d_gene: -; j_gene: TRBJ2-5; CDR3aa: CAWNPGGGGTQYF; CDR3nt: TGTGCCTGGAACCCAGGAGGGGGGGGGACCCAGTACTTC
v_gene: TRBV7-6; abundance: -; d_gene: -; j_gene: TRBJ2-2; CDR3aa: CATREAAEFNTGELFF; CDR3nt: TGTGCCACCCGAGAGGCGGCGGAATTTAACACCGGGGAGCTGTTTTTT
v_gene: TRBV2; abundance: -; d_gene: -; j_gene: TRBJ2-7; CDR3aa: CAGGQFTYEQYF; CDR3nt: TGTGCCGGCGGACAGTTTACCTACGAGCAGTACTTC
v_gene: TRBV2; abundance: many; d_gene: -; j_gene: TRBJ2-4; CDR3aa: CASSEVGVAEGGLAKNIQYF; CDR3nt: TGTGCCAGCAGTGAAGTGGGAGTAGCGGAAGGGGGGTTAGCCAAAAACATTCAGTACTTC
v_gene: TRBV2; abundance: many; d_gene: TRBD1; j_gene: TRBJ1-2; CDR3aa: CASIEGQGGGLGYGYTF; CDR3nt: TGTGCCAGCATTGAGGGACAGGGAGGCGGGCTAGGCTATGGCTACACCTTC
v_gene: TRBV6-2/TRBV6-3; abundance: many; d_gene: -; j_gene: TRBJ1-1; CDR3aa: CASSDPGVNTEAFF; CDR3nt: TGTGCCAGCAGTGACCCTGGGGTTAACACTGAAGCTTTCTTT
v_gene: TRBV6-2/TRBV6-3; abundance: many; d_gene: -; j_gene: TRBJ2-1; CDR3aa: CASSYTSLLDSPYFYNEQFF; CDR3nt: TGTGCCAGCAGTTACACCTCACTCCTGGACAGTCCTTACTTTTACAATGAGCAGTTCTTC
v_gene: TRBV12-3/TRBV12-4; abundance: -; d_gene: TRBD1; j_gene: TRBJ2-5; CDR3aa: CASKDRGETQYF; CDR3nt: TGTGCCAGCAAGGACAGGGGAGAGACCCAGTACTTC
v_gene: TRBV28; abundance: many; d_gene: -; j_gene: TRBJ2-3; CDR3aa: CASSSIPGSETDTQYF; CDR3nt: TGTGCCAGCAGCTCCATCCCGGGCTCAGAAACGGATACGCAGTATTTT
v_gene: TRBV10-3; abundance: -; d_gene: TRBD2; j_gene: TRBJ2-2; CDR3aa: CAISESSGRSSGELFF; CDR3nt: TGTGCCATCAGTGAAAGTAGCGGGAGGTCGTCCGGGGAGCTGTTTTTT
v_gene: TRBV28; abundance: -; d_gene: TRBD1; j_gene: TRBJ1-3; CDR3aa: CASSSGTGFSGNTIYF; CDR3nt: TGTGCCAGCAGTTCCGGGACAGGGTTTTCCGGAAACACCATATATTTT
v_gene: TRBV7-8; abundance: -; d_gene: -; j_gene: TRBJ2-5; CDR3aa: CASSLARWETQYF; CDR3nt: TGTGCCAGCAGCTTAGCGCGGTGGGAGACCCAGTACTTC
v_gene: TRBV7-8; abundance: many; d_gene: -; j_gene: TRBJ2-3; CDR3aa: CASSHPQGGTQYF; CDR3nt: TGTGCCAGCAGCCACCCCCAAGGAGGTACGCAGTATTTT
v_gene: TRBV12-3/TRBV12-4; abundance: many; d_gene: TRBD1; j_gene: TRBJ2-2; CDR3aa: CASRRLIQGGTGELFF; CDR3nt: TGTGCCAGCAGACGACTCATACAGGGGGGCACCGGGGAGCTGTTTTTT
v_gene: TRBV14; abundance: -; d_gene: -; j_gene: TRBJ2-3; CDR3aa: CASSQAWTDTQYF; CDR3nt: TGTGCCAGCAGCCAGGCGTGGACAGATACGCAGTATTTT
v_gene: TRBV9; abundance: -; d_gene: -; j_gene: TRBJ2-5; CDR3aa: CASSGQGGSQETQYF; CDR3nt: TGTGCCAGCAGCGGCCAGGGGGGCTCCCAAGAGACCCAGTACTTC
v_gene: TRBV6-5; abundance: many; d_gene: -; j_gene: TRBJ2-7; CDR3aa: CASSYSVVPYEQYF; CDR3nt: TGTGCCAGCAGTTACTCGGTAGTGCCCTACGAGCAGTACTTC
v_gene: TRBV12-3/TRBV12-4; abundance: many; d_gene: -; j_gene: TRBJ1-5; CDR3aa: CASSLRFSNQPQHF; CDR3nt: TGTGCCAGCAGTTTGCGGTTTAGCAATCAGCCCCAGCATTTT
v_gene: TRBV11-3; abundance: many; d_gene: -; j_gene: TRBJ1-2; CDR3aa: CASSLDSTNYGYTF; CDR3nt: TGTGCCAGCAGCTTAGATAGTACGAACTATGGCTACACCTTC
v_gene: TRBV6-5; abundance: few; d_gene: -; j_gene: TRBJ1-2; CDR3aa: CASSSFSWQGGGYTF; CDR3nt: TGTGCCAGCAGTTCGTTCTCCTGGCAGGGCGGTGGCTACACCTTC
v_gene: TRBV18; abundance: many; d_gene: TRBD2; j_gene: TRBJ2-3; CDR3aa: CASSPVIIAGDTDTQYF; CDR3nt: TGTGCCAGCTCACCAGTAATTATAGCGGGAGACACAGATACGCAGTATTTT
v_gene: TRBV20-1; abundance: many; d_gene: TRBD2; j_gene: TRBJ2-5; CDR3aa: CSARQASGSGETQYF; CDR3nt: TGCAGTGCTAGACAGGCTAGCGGGAGTGGAGAGACCCAGTACTTC
v_gene: TRBV10-2; abundance: many; d_gene: -; j_gene: TRBJ2-1; CDR3aa: CASSESPGNSYNEQFF; CDR3nt: TGCGCCAGCAGTGAGTCCCCGGGAAACTCCTACAATGAGCAGTTCTTC
v_gene: TRBV19; abundance: -; d_gene: -; j_gene: TRBJ1-5; CDR3aa: CASSIGGQGRGNQPQHF; CDR3nt: TGTGCCAGTAGTATAGGAGGGCAGGGTAGGGGCAATCAGCCCCAGCATTTT
v_gene: TRBV27; abundance: many; d_gene: -; j_gene: TRBJ1-5; CDR3aa: CASSPRPGVNGVNQPQHF; CDR3nt: TGTGCCAGCAGCCCGCGGCCAGGGGTGAACGGAGTAAATCAGCCCCAGCATTTT
v_gene: TRBV30; abundance: -; d_gene: -; j_gene: TRBJ1-2; CDR3aa: CAWRAERAYGYTF; CDR3nt: TGTGCCTGGAGGGCTGAGAGGGCCTATGGCTACACCTTC
v_gene: TRBV11-2; abundance: many; d_gene: TRBD2; j_gene: TRBJ2-5; CDR3aa: CASSPPGVAGGKETQYF; CDR3nt: TGTGCCAGCAGCCCACCTGGAGTAGCGGGAGGGAAAGAGACCCAGTACTTC
v_gene: TRBV10-3; abundance: many; d_gene: TRBD2; j_gene: TRBJ2-2; CDR3aa: CAISALTSGRPGELFF; CDR3nt: TGTGCCATCAGTGCCCTGACTAGCGGGAGGCCCGGGGAGCTGTTTTTT
v_gene: TRBV29-1; abundance: many; d_gene: -; j_gene: TRBJ2-2; CDR3aa: CSVGGMGGIWTGELFF; CDR3nt: TGCAGCGTTGGAGGGATGGGCGGGATATGGACCGGGGAGCTGTTTTTT
v_gene: TRBV2; abundance: many; d_gene: -; j_gene: TRBJ2-3; CDR3aa: CASTEGGGATDTQYF; CDR3nt: TGTGCCAGCACCGAGGGTGGCGGAGCCACAGATACGCAGTATTTT
v_gene: TRBV27; abundance: many; d_gene: -; j_gene: TRBJ2-3; CDR3aa: CASSPSGDTQYF; CDR3nt: TGTGCCAGCAGCCCCTCGGGTGATACGCAGTATTTT
v_gene: TRBV29-1; abundance: many; d_gene: TRBD1; j_gene: TRBJ2-5; CDR3aa: CSGTAGGGQETQYF; CDR3nt: TGCAGCGGCACAGCAGGGGGCGGCCAAGAGACCCAGTACTTC
v_gene: TRBV11-2; abundance: many; d_gene: TRBD2; j_gene: TRBJ2-1; CDR3aa: CASSLDWRTSGSSYNEQFF; CDR3nt: TGTGCCAGCAGCTTAGATTGGAGGACTAGCGGGAGTTCCTACAATGAGCAGTTCTTC
v_gene: TRBV2; abundance: many; d_gene: TRBD1; j_gene: TRBJ1-1; CDR3aa: CASSEGQGGNTEAFF; CDR3nt: TGTGCCAGCAGCGAAGGACAGGGTGGGAACACTGAAGCTTTCTTT
v_gene: TRBV28; abundance: many; d_gene: -; j_gene: TRBJ1-1; CDR3aa: CASSLLGRTDEAFF; CDR3nt: TGTGCCAGCAGTTTATTGGGTCGGACAGATGAAGCTTTCTTT
v_gene: TRBV29-1; abundance: many; d_gene: TRBD2; j_gene: TRBJ2-7; CDR3aa: CSVTWASGTYEQYF; CDR3nt: TGCAGCGTTACCTGGGCTAGCGGAACCTACGAGCAGTACTTC